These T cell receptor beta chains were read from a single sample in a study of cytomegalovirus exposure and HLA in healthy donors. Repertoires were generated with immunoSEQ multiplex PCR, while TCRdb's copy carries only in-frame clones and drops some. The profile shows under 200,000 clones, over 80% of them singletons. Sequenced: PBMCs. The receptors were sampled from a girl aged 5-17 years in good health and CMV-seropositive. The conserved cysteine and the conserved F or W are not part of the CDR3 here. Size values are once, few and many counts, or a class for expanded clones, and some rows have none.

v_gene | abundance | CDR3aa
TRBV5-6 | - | ASSLVARSGGYT
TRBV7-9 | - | ASSSGVTSGGTDTQY
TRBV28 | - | ASGPSGDTIY
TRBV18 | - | ASSADRTGNTIY
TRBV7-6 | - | ASSLEGGIAETQY
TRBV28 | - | ASRSSGGAVNTGELF
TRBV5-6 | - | ASSFSGANVLT
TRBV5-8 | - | ASSPGPTGKGAF
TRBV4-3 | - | ASSERWRGGDTQY
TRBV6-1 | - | ASSVFTGTGATDTQY
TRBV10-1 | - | ASSDLLAGATYEQY
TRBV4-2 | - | ASSQDLRPTEDGYT
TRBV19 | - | ASSQGQAQFEAF
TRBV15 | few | ATSRETESSGNTIY
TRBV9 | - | ASSEWGLVTGELF
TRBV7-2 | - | ASSFTGANTEAF
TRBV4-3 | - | ASSQDRKSGEKLF
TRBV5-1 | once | ASGPGLAGAPSRETQY
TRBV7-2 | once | ASSVGTNTGELF
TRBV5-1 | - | ASNKDNDNYGYT
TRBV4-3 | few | ASSQDQTSPGAPYEQF
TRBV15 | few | ATSPRTDTEAF
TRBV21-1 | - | ASRYRDDQPQH
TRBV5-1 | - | ASREGQGAYEQY
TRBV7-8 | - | ASSSSETQETQY
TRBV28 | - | ASSLGPSNQPQH
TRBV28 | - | ASSFMHRVNQPQH
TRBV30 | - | AWSSGTSYEQY
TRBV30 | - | AWSVLGGHSYEQY
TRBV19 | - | ASSSGIEAF
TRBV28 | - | ASEEQGAELAGELF
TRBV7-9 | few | ASTQVGLGYEQY
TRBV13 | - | ASSLLYNEQF
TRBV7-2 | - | ASSFNRAPYYGYT
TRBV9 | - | ASSVEADSTEAF
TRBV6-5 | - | ASSSGGQGFSYEQY
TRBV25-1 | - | ASSDPGTQGQETQY
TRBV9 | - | ASSVWLAGSYNEQF
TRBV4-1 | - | ASSQDLQARLPFYNEQF
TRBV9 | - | ASSVHTGDAYEQY
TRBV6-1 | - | ASSHRYNQPQH
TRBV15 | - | ATSRARGQMSYEQY
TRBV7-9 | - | ASSLRGTSGGVVDEQF
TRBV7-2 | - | ASYRGRATSGYT
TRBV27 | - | ASTRWAGGTEAF
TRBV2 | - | ASSEGGLAGQETQY
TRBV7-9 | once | ASRSGAKETQY
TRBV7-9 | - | ASSLWAPTSYNEQF
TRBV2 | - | ASSEVGGTNYGYT
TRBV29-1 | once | SVEDPGTLNTEAF
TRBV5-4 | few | ASSLGGRGYTEAF
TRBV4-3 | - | ASSQDSTSGNYNEQF
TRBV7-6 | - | ASSPRSSGSGERDEQF
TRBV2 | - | ASSDMVGTEAF
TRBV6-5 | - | ASSPGQMNTEAF
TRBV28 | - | ASSPLTRESDKNIQY
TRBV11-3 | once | ASSSGIAGRDEQF
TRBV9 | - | ASSVQRGLAGDTGELF
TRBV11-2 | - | ASSIGTPRGTEAF